This T cell receptor beta chain was sequenced during a study of blood T cell repertoires in COVID-19. This CDR3 is 16 amino acids long. The V end was cut by 1 base, the J end by 5 bases, with 17 bases between. Germline CDR1 SGHVS, CDR2 FQNEAQ. The assay was immunoSEQ multiplex PCR, and TCRdb's table has in-frame clones only and misses some. Seen here are more than 250,000 clones, 70% to 90% observed once, and the top ten hold more than 2%. This clone was counted once. This clonotype was sampled from a man younger than 45 who had recovered from COVID-19. What was sequenced was PBMCs or T cells enriched from blood (not recorded which). The chain uses TRBV7-8 and TRBJ2-5, with D maybe TRBD1 (6 bases). Here the CDR3 DNA reads TGTGCCAGCAGCTTAGTTACGGGACAAAAGATGGAGACCCAGTACTTC. This translates into CASSLVTGQKMETQYF.